This T cell receptor (beta chain) was captured by sequencing in a study of cytomegalovirus exposure and HLA in healthy donors. Findings and limits, study-wide: Presence/absence analyses took donor sequencing depth as roughly uniform. There were reportedly fewer N-insertions in an Asian-associated ancestry cluster than the roughly 680-donor mean, in a later analysis.

Germline CDR1 SEHNR, CDR2 FQNEAQ (reference sequence). V was trimmed by 0 bases and J by 11 bases, leaving 22 bases between them. The CDR3 consists of 16 residues. Those who donated were healthy bone marrow donors. As to this clone: Antigen unknown.

The PCR had 60 Vbeta and 13 Jbeta primers. The protocol was immunoSEQ multiplex PCR, while the TCRdb copy is restricted to in-frame clones and leaves out a portion. The profile covers around 190,000 clones, with around 78% appearing a single time and about 1.9% taken by the ten largest. The clonotype originates from a man aged 25 to 40 in good health and CMV-seronegative. The sample comprised PBMCs. The rearrangement uses TRBV7-9 and TRBJ2-5; D unclear. The CDR3 bases are TGTGCCAGCAGCTTAGCCGGTGACCCCCAAAACCACGGGCAGTACTTC. This translates into CASSLAGDPQNHGQYF.